The clone carrying this TCR beta chain was picked up a small number of times. This sample stems from a study of early T cells in non-severe SARS-CoV-2 infection. Whole-study context: The input, bulk RNA from unsorted whole blood, was sequenced, and chains were unpaired.

TCRdb itself ran the 5' RACE reads through MiXCR, one entry per CDR3 protein. Of about 79,000 distinct CDR3 sequences listed, less than 15% are singletons. V lost 3 bases and J lost 8; bases outside the gene matches: 3. CDR3 length equals 15 residues. Germline CDR1 reads SGDLS; CDR2 reads YYNGEE. This chain connects TRBV9 to TRBJ1-6; 12 positions agree with TRBD1. This receptor was identified in an adult who was a healthcare worker with PCR-confirmed SARS-CoV-2 infection or an uninfected control (not recorded which). Sequencing input: whole blood. CDR3 loop: CASSGRDRGHSPLHF. The CDR3 nucleotides are TGTGCCAGCAGCGGCCGGGACAGGGGGCATTCACCCCTCCACTTT.